The clone carrying this T cell receptor (beta chain) was seen just once. Antigen specificity is unknown. The CDR3 is made up of 16 amino acids. The V and J ends lost 0 bases and 0 bases, in that order; junction bases with no gene match: 3. Per the germline V gene, CDR1 is SGHRS and CDR2 is YFSETQ. Data came from immunoSEQ multiplex PCR; TCRdb stores just in-frame clones and leaves some out. Among just under 90,000 clones listed, approximately 89% were seen once. This entry is derived from a study of T cell responses to AZD1222 COVID-19 vaccine. Points from the study as a whole: Unmutated variant regions are reportedly the target of nearly half of TCRs that are spike-specific. White British ancestry dominated among donors, who included more females, and clonal diversity was possibly underestimated. Repertoires in all cases were sampled only once the peak T cell response had passed.

It was second doses at about 4 or about 12 weeks that were pooled. The chain is built from TRBV5-1 and TRBJ1-3, with 7 bases fitting TRBD1. Material: peripheral blood, obtained 28 days after the second AZD1222 dose. This sequence originates from an adult who received the AZD1222 COVID-19 vaccine. In nucleotides, the CDR3 is TGCGCCAGCAGCTTGGTGCGACAGGGCTCTGGAAACACCATATATTTT. Its protein is CASSLVRQGSGNTIYF.